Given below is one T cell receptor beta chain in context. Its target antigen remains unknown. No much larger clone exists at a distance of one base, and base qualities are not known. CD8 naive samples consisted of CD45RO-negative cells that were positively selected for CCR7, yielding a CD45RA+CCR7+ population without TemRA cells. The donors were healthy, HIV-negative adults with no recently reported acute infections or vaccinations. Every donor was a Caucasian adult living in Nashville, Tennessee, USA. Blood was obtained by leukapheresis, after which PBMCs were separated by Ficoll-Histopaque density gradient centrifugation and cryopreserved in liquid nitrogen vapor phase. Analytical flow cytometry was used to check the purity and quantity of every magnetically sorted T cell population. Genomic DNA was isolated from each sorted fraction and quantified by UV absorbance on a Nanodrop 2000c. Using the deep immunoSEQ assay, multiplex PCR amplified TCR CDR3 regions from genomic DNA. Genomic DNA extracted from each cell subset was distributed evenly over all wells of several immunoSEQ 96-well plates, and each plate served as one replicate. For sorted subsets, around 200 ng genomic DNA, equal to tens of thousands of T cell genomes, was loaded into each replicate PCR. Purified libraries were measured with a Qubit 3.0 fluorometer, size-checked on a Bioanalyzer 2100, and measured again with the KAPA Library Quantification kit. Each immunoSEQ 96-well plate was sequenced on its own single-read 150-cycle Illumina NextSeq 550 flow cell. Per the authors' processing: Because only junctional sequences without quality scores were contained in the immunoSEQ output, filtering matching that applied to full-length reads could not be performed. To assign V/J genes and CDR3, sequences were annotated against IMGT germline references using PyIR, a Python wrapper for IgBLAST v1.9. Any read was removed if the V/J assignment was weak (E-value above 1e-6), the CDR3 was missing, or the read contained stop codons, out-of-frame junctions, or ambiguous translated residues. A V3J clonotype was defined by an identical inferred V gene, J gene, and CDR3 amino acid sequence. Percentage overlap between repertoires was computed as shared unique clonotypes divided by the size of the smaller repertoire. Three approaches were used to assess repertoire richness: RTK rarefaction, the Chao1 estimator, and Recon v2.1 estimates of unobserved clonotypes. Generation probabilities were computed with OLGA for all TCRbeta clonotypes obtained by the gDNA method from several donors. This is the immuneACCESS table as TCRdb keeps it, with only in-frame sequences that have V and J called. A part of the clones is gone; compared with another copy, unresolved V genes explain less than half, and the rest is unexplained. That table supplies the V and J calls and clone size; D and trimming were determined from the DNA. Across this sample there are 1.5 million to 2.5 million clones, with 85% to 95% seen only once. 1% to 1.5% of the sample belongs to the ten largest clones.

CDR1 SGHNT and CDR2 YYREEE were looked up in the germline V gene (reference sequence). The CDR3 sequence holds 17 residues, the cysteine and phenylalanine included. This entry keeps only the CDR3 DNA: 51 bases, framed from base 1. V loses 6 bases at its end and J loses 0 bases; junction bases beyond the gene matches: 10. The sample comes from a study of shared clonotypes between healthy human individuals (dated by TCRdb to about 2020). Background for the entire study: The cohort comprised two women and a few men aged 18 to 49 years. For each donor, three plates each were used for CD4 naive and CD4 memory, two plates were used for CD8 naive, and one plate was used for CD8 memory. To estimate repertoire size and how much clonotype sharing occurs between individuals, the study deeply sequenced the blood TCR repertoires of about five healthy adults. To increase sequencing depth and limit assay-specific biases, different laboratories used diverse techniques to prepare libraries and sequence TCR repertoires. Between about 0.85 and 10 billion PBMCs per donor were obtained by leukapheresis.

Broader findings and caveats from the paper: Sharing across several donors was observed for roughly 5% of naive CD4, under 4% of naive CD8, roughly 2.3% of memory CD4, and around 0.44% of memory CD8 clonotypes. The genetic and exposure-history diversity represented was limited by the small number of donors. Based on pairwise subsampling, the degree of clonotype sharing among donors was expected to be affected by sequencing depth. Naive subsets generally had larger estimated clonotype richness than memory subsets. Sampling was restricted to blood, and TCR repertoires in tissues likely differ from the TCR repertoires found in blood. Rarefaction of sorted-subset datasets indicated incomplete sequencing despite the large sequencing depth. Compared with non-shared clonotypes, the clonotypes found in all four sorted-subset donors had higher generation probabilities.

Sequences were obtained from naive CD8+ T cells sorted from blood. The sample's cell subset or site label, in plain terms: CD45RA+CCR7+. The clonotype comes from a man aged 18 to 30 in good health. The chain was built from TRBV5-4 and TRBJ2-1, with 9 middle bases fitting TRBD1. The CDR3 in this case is CASTVTGGPLSYNEQFF. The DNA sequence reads TGTGCCAGCACCGTGACAGGGGGTCCTCTCTCCTACAATGAGCAGTTCTTC.